Shown below are 17 T cell receptor delta chains from a single sample sequenced in a study of γδ T cells in repeated Plasmodium falciparum infection. Flow sorting of PBMC yielded separate Vgamma9/Vdelta2+ and Vdelta2-negative gammadelta T cell populations for bulk repertoire analysis. TCRdb re-called the multiplex PCR reads through CATT. The repertoire holds around 50,000 delta-chain clones, with 1.5% to 2% as singletons. The material sequenced was gamma-delta T cells from blood. These receptors came from a pool of human donors (malaria-infected and uninfected, not separated).

This clone appeared a few times. A far bigger clonotype differs at one base, so this is likely a read error. This sample also contains other DNA sequences that code for the same CDR3. The V gene is TRDV1, the J gene TRDJ2; TRDD3 aligns across 11 bases. TCRdb offers no J gene call, so here the DNA was matched to germline to obtain one. Looked up from germline, CDR1 is TSWWSYY and CDR2 is QGS. There are 20 residues in the CDR3. CDR3 DNA sequence: TGTGCCCTTGGGCCTCCGCGATTATTCTCCTGGGGGATACAGCCAGCACAACTCTTCTTT. As protein: CALGPPRLFSWGIQPAQLFF.

This clone was counted between two and nine times. This likely stems from a read error, as it lies one base from a far larger clone. The same CDR3 can be traced to other DNA sequences in this sample. The chain uses TRDV1 and TRDJ1; possibly TRDD3 for D (5 bases). In the absence of a J gene in TCRdb, the DNA was matched to germline to assign it here. Per the germline V gene, CDR1 is TSWWSYY and CDR2 is QGS. This CDR3 has 14 amino acids. Here the CDR3 reads CALGGFPFSGKLIF. CDR3 nucleotides: TGTGCTCTCGGGGGGTTTCCCTTTAGCGGTAAACTCATCTTT.

This clone has just a few counts. This DNA's translation differs at residue 20 from TCRdb's protein, which comes from a much larger clone; a read error is likely, and the protein shown is translated from the DNA. This CDR3 reads CALGEGWGIVKIPTWGGMVCTDKLIF. Written as DNA, the CDR3 is TGTGCTCTTGGGGAAGGCTGGGGGATTGTTAAAATTCCTACGTGGGGAGGGATGGTGTGCACCGATAAACTCATCTTT. The rearrangement uses TRDV1 and TRDJ1, with 9 bases fitting TRDD3. Here the J gene came from matching the DNA to germline, since TCRdb omits it. The CDR3 consists of 26 residues. The germline V gene has CDR1 TSWWSYY and CDR2 QGS. Trimming took 2 bases from V and 1 from J; bases not matched to a gene: 35.

This clone was seen only a few times. TCRdb has a much larger clone's protein, which differs at residue 14 from the translation of this DNA, likely because of a read error; what is shown is the protein translated from the DNA. The V segment is TRDV2, and no J call was made. Germline assignment: CDR1 GEAIGNYY and CDR2 EKD. CDR3 length equals 15 residues. The CDR3 region is CACDTITQNTDKLTF. CDR3 DNA sequence: TGTGCCTGTGACACCATCACCCAAAACACCGATAAACTCACCTTT.

Many counts were recorded for this clone. TCRdb's protein for this DNA is that of a much larger clone and differs from the translation at residue 13, likely a read error; the protein shown is the DNA translation. The V call is TRDV3, the J call TRDJ1; D could derive from TRDD2 or TRDD3 (7 bases each). TCRdb gives no J gene; it was assigned here by matching the DNA to germline. This CDR3 contains 18 residues. Trimming took 1 base from V and 4 from J, leaving 28 bases between them. Germline CDR1 is TVYSNPD and CDR2 is GDNSRS (reference sequence). The DNA for the CDR3 is TGTGCCTTTAAGTTTCCTACTAGGCTGGGGGCTCCCATCGATAAACTCATCTTT. Amino acids: CAFKFPTRLGAPIDKLIF.

This clone has at least ten counts. This DNA's translation and the protein TCRdb lists, from a much larger clone, do not match at residue 6, likely due to a read error; the protein shown is translated from the DNA. The chain is built from TRDV1 and TRDJ1; 12 bases agree with TRDD3. Germline V gene lookup returns CDR1 TSWWSYY and CDR2 QGS. V lost 2 bases and J lost 0; bases outside the gene matches: 19. The CDR3 is made up of 22 amino acids. CDR3 DNA: TGTGCTCTTGGGGAATTCTGCCCTCATCTACTGGGGGATACCATATACACCGATAAACTCATCTTT. Its protein is CALGEFCPHLLGDTIYTDKLIF.

This clone was detected only a few times. This DNA's translation differs at residue 12 from TCRdb's protein, which comes from a much larger clone; a read error is likely, and the protein shown is translated from the DNA. The chain recombines TRDV2 with TRDJ1; 13 bases fit TRDD3. The J gene, missing from TCRdb, was assigned here through DNA to germline matching. Germline trimming cut 0 bases from V and 10 bases from J; bases unmatched to any gene: 13. The CDR3 extends over 17 amino acids. Germline V gives CDR1 GEAIGNYY, CDR2 EKD. The CDR3 here is CACDTVTGGYALVPLIF. The DNA of the CDR3 is TGTGCCTGTGACACCGTGACTGGGGGATACGCGCTCGTTCCACTCATCTTT.

Of note for this clone: A far larger clone is a single base away, which makes a read error likely. Other DNA sequences in this sample translate to the same CDR3. The chain carries TRDV3 and TRDJ1, with 7 bases matching TRDD3. The J gene was missing in TCRdb and was found by matching the end of the DNA to germline. The CDR3 sequence is 16 residues long. Germline CDR1 reads TVYSNPD; CDR2 reads GDNSRS (reference sequence). V lost 5 bases to trimming and J lost 2 bases; unmatched junction nucleotides: 17. The CDR3 bases are TGTGCCGTGCTATCCTGGGGGTACCAGGGAACCGATAAACTCATCTTT. Translation gives CAVLSWGYQGTDKLIF.

This clone occurred a few times. A far more abundant clone sits one base away, making this likely a read error. Other DNA sequences in this sample translate to the same CDR3. V and J are TRDV2 and TRDJ1; D unclear. Trimming took off 0 bases at V and 8 bases at J, with 18 bases between the two ends. The CDR3 runs 15 residues. Per the germline V gene, CDR1 is GEAIGNYY and CDR2 is EKD. CDR3 sequence reads: CACDTVGTLGDKLIF. CDR3 bases: TGTGCCTGTGACACCGTGGGAACCTTGGGCGACAAACTCATCTTT.

This clone was seen at least ten times. TCRdb lists the protein of a much larger clone for this DNA, which differs at residue 12, so this is likely a read error; the protein given here is translated from the DNA itself. The chain couples TRDV1 to TRDJ1; D unresolved. The ends were cut back, 1 base at V and 4 bases at J, with 25 bases in the middle. Per germline, CDR1 TSWWSYY and CDR2 QGS. The CDR3 spans 19 residues. The CDR3 region has the DNA TGTGCTCTTGGGGAACACATCTACGTGAGGTGGGAGAGAGTCGATAAACTCATCTTT. Encoded protein: CALGEHIYVRWERVDKLIF.

This clone has ten or more counts. This may stem from a read error, because a much larger clone lies one nucleotide away. This sample also contains other DNA sequences that code for the same CDR3. The CDR3 sequence: CALGEPQTSFSLNWGIYANRPYTDKLIF. CDR3 in DNA: TGTGCTCTTGGGGAGCCCCAAACTTCCTTTTCACTCAACTGGGGGATATACGCCAATCGCCCGTACACCGATAAACTCATCTTT. V gene TRDV1 combines with J gene TRDJ1, with TRDD3 identical over 11 bases. Germline values: CDR1 TSWWSYY, CDR2 QGS. The junction had 39 bases not matched to a gene; V was cut back by 3 bases and J by 0 bases. CDR3 length equals 28 residues.

This clone was observed a handful of times. This DNA translates differently at residue 5 from the TCRdb protein, which is that of a much larger clone; a read error is likely, and the protein shown is the DNA's own translation. This chain uses TRDV3 with TRDJ1, with 9 nucleotides matching TRDD3. Since TCRdb gives no J gene, matching the DNA to germline was used here to assign it. J gave up 0 bases and V 3 bases, and 11 bases lay outside the gene matches. The CDR3 is 16 residues long. The germline gives CDR1 TVYSNPD, CDR2 GDNSRS (reference sequence). The CDR3, as DNA: TGTGCCTTCCCCCCGGGGGATACAACAAACACCGATAAACTCATCTTT. This translates into CAFPPGDTTNTDKLIF.

There are a few counts of this clone. The protein held in TCRdb is that of a much larger clone and does not match this DNA's translation at residue 4, likely because of a read error; the protein shown is translated from the DNA. This rearrangement joins TRDV2 to TRDJ1, with D possibly TRDD3 on 6 matching bases. The J gene was missing in TCRdb and was found by matching the end of the DNA to germline. The CDR3 sequence is 13 residues long. The V and J ends lost 6 bases and 1 base respectively, with 11 bases between them. Germline V lookup: CDR1 GEAIGNYY, CDR2 EKD. The chain's CDR3 is CACKGIGTDKLIF. CDR3 in DNA: TGTGCCTGTAAGGGGATCGGCACCGATAAACTCATCTTT.

This clone was counted many times. A far larger clone lies a single base away; this is likely a read error. The same CDR3 can be traced to other DNA sequences in this sample. Called V gene: TRDV2; the J gene was not called; TRDD3 reflects the table's D call only, with no check against the DNA. The CDR3 is made up of 17 amino acids. From germline, CDR1 is GEAIGNYY and CDR2 EKD. The CDR3 DNA is TGTGCCTGTGACACTCTGGGGGATACTTCGTACACCGATAAACTCATTTTT. Protein sequence: CACDTLGDTSYTDKLIF.

A word on this clone: The protein TCRdb gives is from a much larger clone and does not agree with this DNA's translation at residue 11, likely a read error; the protein shown here comes from the DNA. This chain links TRDV3 with TRDJ1; 13 positions agree with TRDD3. The J gene was not available in TCRdb and was assigned here by matching the DNA to germline segments. The germline V gene encodes CDR1 TVYSNPD and CDR2 GDNSRS (reference sequence). The CDR3 length is 16 residues. The trim removed 3 bases at V and 7 bases at J, leaving 14 bases unmatched. The CDR3 region is CAFFSTGGYAEGKLIF. CDR3 nucleotides: TGTGCCTTCTTCTCAACTGGGGGATACGCCGAAGGTAAACTCATCTTT.

This clone was counted between two and nine times. A far bigger clonotype differs at one base, so this is likely a read error. In the same sample, other DNA sequences code for this CDR3. The chain combines TRDV1 with TRDJ4; TRDD2 aligns across 7 bases. The J gene comes from matching the DNA to germline here; TCRdb lacks it. The CDR3 is made up of 22 amino acids. Germline-derived CDR1 and CDR2 are TSWWSYY and QGS. J was trimmed by 3 bases and V by 9 bases; bases with no gene match: 37. DNA of the CDR3: TGTGCTCTGCTCCCTGTCCCGTTCCTACGATTCTCTAACGCCAGGTCCCCGGGACCCCTGATCTTT. This encodes CALLPVPFLRFSNARSPGPLIF.

Comments on this clone: The TCRdb protein comes from a much larger clone and disagrees with this DNA's translation at residue 11, likely due to a read error; the protein given here is derived from the DNA. CDR3 DNA sequence: TGTGCTCTTGGGGAACCTAGACGCATCCCGCACTGGGGGATAATCGGGATCGGGGGGCCTCGTCATAAACTCATCTTT. This translates into CALGEPRRIPHWGIIGIGGPRHKLIF. The V and J genes are TRDV1 and TRDJ1; 11 bases are shared with TRDD3. No J segment appears in TCRdb, so it was assigned here by matching the sequence to germline. Germline V lookup: CDR1 TSWWSYY, CDR2 QGS. The CDR3 is 26 residues long. V was pared by 1 base and J by 6 bases, with 37 bases of the junction left unmatched.